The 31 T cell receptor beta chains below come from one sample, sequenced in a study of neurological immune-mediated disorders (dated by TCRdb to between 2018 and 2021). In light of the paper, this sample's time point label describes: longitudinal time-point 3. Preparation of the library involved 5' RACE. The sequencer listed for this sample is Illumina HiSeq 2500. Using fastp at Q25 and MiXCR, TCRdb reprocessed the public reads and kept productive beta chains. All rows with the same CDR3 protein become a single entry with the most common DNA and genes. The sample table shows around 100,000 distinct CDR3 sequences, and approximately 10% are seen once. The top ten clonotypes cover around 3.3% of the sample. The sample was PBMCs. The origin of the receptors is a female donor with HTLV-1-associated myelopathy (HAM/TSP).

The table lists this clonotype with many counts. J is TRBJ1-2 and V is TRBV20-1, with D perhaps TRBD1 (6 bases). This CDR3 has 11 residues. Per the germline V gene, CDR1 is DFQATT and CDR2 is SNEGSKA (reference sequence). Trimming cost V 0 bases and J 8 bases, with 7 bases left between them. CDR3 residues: CSAREGQGYTF. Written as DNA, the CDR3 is TGCAGTGCTAGAGAAGGACAGGGCTACACCTTC.

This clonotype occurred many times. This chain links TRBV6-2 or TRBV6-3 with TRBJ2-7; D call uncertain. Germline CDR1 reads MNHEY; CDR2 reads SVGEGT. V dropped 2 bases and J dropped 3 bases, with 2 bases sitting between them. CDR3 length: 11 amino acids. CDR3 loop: CASSYLYEQYF. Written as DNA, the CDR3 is TGTGCCAGCAGTTACCTCTACGAGCAGTACTTC.

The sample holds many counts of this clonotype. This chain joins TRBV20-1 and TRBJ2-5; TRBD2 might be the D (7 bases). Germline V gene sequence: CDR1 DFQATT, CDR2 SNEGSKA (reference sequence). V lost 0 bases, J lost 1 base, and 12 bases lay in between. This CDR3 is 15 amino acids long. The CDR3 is CSARDRGASQETQYF. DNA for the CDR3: TGCAGTGCTAGAGATCGGGGGGCTAGCCAAGAGACCCAGTACTTC.

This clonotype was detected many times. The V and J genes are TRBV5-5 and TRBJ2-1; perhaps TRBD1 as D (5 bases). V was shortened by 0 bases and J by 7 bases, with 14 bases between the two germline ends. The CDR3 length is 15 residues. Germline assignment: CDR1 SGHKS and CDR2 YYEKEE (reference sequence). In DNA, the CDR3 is TGTGCCAGCAGCTTGGCCGGGCAGGGATGGAATGAGCAGTTCTTC. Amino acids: CASSLAGQGWNEQFF. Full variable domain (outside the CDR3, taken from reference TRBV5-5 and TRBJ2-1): DAGVTQSPTHLIKTRGQQVTLRCSPISGHKSVSWYQQVLGQGPQFIFQYYEKEERGRGNFPDRFSARQFPNYSSELNVNALLLGDSALYLCASSLAGQGWNEQFFGPGTRLTVL.

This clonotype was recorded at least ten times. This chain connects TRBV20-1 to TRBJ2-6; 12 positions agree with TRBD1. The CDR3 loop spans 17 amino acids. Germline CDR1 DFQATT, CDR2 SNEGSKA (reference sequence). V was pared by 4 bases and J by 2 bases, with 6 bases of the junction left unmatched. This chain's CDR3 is CSAMGQGAWAGANVLTF. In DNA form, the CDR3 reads TGCAGTGCTATGGGACAGGGGGCGTGGGCTGGGGCCAACGTCCTGACTTTC.

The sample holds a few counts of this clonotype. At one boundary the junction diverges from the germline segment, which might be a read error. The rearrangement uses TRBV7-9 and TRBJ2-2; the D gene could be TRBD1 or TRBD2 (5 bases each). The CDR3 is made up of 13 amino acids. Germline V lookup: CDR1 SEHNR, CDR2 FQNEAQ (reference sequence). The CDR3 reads CTSTGPNTGELFF. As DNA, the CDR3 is TGTACCAGCACGGGGCCGAACACCGGGGAGCTGTTTTTT. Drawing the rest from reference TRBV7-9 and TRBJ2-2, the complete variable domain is DTGVSQNPRHKITKRGQNVTFRCDPISEHNRLYWYRQTLGQGPEFLTYFQNEAQLEKSRLLSDRFSAERPKGSFSTLEIQRTEQGDSAMYLCTSTGPNTGELFFGEGSRLTVL.

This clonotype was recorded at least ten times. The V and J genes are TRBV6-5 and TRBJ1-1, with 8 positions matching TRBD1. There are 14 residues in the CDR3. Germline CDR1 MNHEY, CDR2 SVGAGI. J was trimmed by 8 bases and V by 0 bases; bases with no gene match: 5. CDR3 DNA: TGTGCCAGCAGTTACTCCGGGACAGGAAAAGAAGCTTTCTTT. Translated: CASSYSGTGKEAFF.

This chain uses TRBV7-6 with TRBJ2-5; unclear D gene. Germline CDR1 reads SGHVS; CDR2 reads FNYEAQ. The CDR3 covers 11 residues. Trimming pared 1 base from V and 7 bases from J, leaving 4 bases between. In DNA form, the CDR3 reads TGTGCCAGCAGCTTAGGTGGGACCCAGTACTTC. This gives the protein CASSLGGTQYF.

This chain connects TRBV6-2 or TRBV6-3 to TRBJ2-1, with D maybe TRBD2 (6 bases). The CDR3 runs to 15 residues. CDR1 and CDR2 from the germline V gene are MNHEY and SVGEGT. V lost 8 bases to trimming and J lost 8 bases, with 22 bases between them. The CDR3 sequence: CASGSSVVAFDEQFF. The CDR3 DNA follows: TGTGCCAGCGGATCTAGCGTGGTGGCTTTCGATGAGCAGTTCTTC.

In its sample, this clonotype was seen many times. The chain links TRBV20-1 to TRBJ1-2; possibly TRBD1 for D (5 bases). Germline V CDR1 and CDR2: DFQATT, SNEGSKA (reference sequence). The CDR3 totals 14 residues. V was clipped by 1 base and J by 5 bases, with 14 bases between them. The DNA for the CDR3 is TGCAGTGCTAGAGGTCCGGACGAGGGGTATGGCTACACCTTC. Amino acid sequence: CSARGPDEGYGYTF.

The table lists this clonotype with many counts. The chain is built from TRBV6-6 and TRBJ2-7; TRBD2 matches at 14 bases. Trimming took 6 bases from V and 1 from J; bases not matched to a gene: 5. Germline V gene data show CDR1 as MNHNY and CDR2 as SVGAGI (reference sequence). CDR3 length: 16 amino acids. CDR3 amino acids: CASSYGLAGGSYEQYF. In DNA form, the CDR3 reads TGTGCCAGCAGCTACGGACTAGCGGGAGGATCCTACGAGCAGTACTTC.

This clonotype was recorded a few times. CDR3 sequence (DNA): TGTGCCAGCAGTCCCGGGACAGGGGAAAGATCACCCCTCCACTTT. Translation gives CASSPGTGERSPLHF. This rearrangement joins TRBV28 to TRBJ1-6, with 10 bases that match TRBD1. This CDR3 has 15 residues. With 5 bases clipped from V and 10 bases from J, the junction kept 8 bases outside the gene matches. The germline V gene encodes CDR1 MDHEN and CDR2 SYDVKM.

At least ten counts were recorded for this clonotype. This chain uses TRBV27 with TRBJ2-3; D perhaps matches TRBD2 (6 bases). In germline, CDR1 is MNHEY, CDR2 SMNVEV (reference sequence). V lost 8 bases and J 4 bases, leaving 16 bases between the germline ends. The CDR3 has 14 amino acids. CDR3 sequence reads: CASRMAGLADTQYF. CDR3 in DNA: TGTGCCAGCCGAATGGCGGGACTCGCAGATACGCAGTATTTT.

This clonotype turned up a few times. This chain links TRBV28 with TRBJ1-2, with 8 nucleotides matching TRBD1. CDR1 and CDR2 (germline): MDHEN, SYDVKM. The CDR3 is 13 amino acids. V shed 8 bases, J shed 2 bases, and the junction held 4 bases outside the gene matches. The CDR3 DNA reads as TGTGCCAGCCTTCAGGGGGCGAACTATGGCTACACCTTC. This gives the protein CASLQGANYGYTF.

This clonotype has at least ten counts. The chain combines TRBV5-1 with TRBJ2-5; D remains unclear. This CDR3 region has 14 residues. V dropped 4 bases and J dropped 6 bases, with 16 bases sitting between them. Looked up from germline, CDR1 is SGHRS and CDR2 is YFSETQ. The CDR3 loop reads CASSPDGSQQTQYF. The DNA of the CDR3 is TGCGCCAGCAGCCCGGACGGATCTCAGCAGACCCAGTACTTC.

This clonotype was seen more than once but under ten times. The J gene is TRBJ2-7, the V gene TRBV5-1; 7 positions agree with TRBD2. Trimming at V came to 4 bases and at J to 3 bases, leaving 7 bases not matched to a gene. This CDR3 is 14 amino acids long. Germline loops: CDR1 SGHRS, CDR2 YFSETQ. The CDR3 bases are TGCGCCAGCAGCGGGGGAGGGAGCTACTACGAGCAGTACTTC. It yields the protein CASSGGGSYYEQYF.

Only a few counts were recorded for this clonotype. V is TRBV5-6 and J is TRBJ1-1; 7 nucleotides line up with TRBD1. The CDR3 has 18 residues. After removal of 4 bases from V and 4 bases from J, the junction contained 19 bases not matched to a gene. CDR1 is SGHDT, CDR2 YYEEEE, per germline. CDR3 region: CASSAGGWQGDTVTEAFF. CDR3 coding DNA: TGTGCCAGCAGCGCGGGAGGTTGGCAGGGGGATACCGTCACTGAAGCTTTCTTT.

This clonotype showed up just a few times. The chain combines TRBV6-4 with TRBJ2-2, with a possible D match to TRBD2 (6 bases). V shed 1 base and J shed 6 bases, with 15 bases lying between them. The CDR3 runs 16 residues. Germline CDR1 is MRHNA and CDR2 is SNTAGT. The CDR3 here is CASSDYPGLNPGELFF. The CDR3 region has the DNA TGTGCCAGCAGTGACTATCCGGGACTCAACCCCGGGGAGCTGTTTTTT.

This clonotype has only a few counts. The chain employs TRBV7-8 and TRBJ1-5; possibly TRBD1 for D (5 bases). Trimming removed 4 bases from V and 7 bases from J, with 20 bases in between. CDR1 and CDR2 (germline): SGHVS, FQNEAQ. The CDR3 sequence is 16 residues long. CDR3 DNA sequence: TGTGCCAGCAGCTCCACTCTCAGGGTAGTGAAGCAGCCCCAGCATTTT. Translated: CASSSTLRVVKQPQHF.

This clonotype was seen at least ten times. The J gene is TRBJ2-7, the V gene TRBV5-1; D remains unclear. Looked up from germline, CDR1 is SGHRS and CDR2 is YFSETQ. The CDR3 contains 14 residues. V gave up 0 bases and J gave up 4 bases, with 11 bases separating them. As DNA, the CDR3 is TGCGCCAGCAGCTTGGTTTCACGGCAATACGAGCAGTACTTC. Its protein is CASSLVSRQYEQYF.

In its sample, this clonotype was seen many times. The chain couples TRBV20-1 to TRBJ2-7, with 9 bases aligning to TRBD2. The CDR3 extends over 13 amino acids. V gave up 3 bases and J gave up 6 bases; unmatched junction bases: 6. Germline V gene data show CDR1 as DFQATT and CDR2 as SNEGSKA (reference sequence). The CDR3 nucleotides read TGCAGTGCTAGCCAAGCGGGGGGCCGCGAGCAGTACTTC. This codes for CSASQAGGREQYF.

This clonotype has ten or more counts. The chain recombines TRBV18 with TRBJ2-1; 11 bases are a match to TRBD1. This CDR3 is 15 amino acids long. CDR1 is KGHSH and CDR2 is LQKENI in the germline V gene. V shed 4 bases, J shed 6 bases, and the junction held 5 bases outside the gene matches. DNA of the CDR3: TGTGCCAGCTCACGTCCCGGGACAGGGGGCAATGAGCAGTTCTTC. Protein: CASSRPGTGGNEQFF.

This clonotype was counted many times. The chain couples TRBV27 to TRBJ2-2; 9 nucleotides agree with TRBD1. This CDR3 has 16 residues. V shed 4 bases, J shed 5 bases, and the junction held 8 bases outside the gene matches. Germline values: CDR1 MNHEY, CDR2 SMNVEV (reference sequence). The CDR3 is CASSSGTGIRTGELFF. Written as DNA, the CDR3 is TGTGCCAGCAGTTCAGGGACAGGGATTAGAACCGGGGAGCTGTTTTTT.

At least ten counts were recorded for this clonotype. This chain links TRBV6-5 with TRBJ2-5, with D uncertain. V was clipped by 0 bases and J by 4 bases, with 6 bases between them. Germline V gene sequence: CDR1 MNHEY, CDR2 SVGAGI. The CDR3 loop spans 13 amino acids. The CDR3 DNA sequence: TGTGCCAGCAGTTACTCGGCAAGAGAGACCCAGTACTTC. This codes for CASSYSARETQYF.

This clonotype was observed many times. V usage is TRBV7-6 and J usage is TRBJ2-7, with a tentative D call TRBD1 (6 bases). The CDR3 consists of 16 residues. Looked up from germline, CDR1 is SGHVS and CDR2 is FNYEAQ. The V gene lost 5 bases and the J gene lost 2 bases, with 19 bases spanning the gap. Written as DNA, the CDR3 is TGTGCCAGCAGCCGAGAGAGTGGCCACAGGGCCTACGAGCAGTACTTC. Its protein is CASSRESGHRAYEQYF.

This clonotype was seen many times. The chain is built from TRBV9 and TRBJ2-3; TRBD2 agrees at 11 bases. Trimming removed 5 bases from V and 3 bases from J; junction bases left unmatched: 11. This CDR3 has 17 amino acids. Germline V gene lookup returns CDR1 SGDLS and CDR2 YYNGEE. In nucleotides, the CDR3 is TGTGCCAGCAGTGCATCTCTACTAGCGGGGGCAACAGATACGCAGTATTTT. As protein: CASSASLLAGATDTQYF.

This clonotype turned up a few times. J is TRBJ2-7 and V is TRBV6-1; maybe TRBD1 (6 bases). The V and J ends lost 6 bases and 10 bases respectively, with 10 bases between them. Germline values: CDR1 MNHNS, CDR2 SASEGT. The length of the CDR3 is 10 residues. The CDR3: CASRTGTQYF. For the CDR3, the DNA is TGTGCCAGCAGGACCGGGACACAGTACTTC.

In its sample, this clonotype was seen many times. CDR3 DNA sequence: TGTGCCAGCAGTTTAGCGGGGGCTGGAGATACGCAGTATTTT. It encodes CASSLAGAGDTQYF. The genes are TRBV12-3 or TRBV12-4 and TRBJ2-3; TRBD1 might be the D (6 bases). CDR3 length: 14 residues. Trimming cost V 0 bases and J 5 bases, with 9 bases left between them.

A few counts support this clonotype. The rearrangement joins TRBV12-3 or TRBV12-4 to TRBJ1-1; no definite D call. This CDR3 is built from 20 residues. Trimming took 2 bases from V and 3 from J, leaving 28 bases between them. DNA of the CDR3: TGTGCCAGCAGTTTAAGCTCTCCTCCGACGCCACTCCGGGAAGACACTGAAGCTTTCTTT. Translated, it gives CASSLSSPPTPLREDTEAFF.

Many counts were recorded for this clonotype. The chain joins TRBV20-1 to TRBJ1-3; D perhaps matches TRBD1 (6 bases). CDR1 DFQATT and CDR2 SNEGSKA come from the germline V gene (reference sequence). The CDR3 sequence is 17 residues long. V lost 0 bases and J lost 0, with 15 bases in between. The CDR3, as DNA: TGCAGTGCTAGAGACCCGCTGGGGGCTAGCTCTGGAAACACCATATATTTT. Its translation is CSARDPLGASSGNTIYF.

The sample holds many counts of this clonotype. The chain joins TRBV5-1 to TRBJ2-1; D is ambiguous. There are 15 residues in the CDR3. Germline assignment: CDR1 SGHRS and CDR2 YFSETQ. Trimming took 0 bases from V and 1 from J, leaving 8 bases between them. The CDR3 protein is CASSLDSSSYNEQFF. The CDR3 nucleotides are TGCGCCAGCAGCTTGGACAGTTCATCCTACAATGAGCAGTTCTTC.